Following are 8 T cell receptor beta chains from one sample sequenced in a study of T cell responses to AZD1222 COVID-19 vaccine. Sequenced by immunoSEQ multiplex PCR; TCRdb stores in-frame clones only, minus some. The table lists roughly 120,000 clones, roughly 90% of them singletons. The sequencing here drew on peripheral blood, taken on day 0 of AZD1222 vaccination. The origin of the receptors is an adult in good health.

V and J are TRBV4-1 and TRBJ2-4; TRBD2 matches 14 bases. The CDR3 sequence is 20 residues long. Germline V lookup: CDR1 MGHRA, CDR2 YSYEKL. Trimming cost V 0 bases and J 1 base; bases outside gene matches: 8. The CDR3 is CASSQEPGLAGVGAKNIQYF. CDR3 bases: TGCGCCAGCAGCCAAGAACCGGGACTAGCGGGAGTGGGGGCCAAAAACATTCAGTACTTC.

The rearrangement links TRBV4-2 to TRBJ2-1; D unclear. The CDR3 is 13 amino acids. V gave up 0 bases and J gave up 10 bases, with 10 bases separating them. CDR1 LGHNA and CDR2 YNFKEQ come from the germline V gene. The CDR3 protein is CASSQDGLREQFF. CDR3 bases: TGTGCCAGCAGCCAAGATGGGCTCCGGGAGCAGTTCTTC.

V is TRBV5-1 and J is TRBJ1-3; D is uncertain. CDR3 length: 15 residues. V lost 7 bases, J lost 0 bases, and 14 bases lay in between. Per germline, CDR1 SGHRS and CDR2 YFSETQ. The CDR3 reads CASGFDGSSGNTIYF. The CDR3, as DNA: TGCGCCAGCGGATTCGACGGAAGCTCTGGAAACACCATATATTTT.

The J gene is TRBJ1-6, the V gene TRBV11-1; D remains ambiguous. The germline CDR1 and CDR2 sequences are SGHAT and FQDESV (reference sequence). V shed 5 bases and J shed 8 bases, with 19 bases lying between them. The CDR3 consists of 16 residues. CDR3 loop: CASSPGPHGEDSPLHF. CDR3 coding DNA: TGTGCCAGCAGCCCAGGACCCCACGGGGAGGATTCACCCCTCCACTTT.

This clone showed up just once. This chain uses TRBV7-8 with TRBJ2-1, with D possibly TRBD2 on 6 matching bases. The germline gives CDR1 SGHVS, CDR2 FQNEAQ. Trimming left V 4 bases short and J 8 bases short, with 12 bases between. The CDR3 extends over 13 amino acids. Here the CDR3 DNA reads TGTGCCAGCAGCTCCGTCCGCGGGGATGAGCAGTTCTTC. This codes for CASSSVRGDEQFF. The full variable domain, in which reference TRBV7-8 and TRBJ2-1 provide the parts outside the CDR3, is GAGVSQSPRYKVAKRGQDVALRCDPISGHVSLFWYQQALGQGPEFLTYFQNEAQLDKSGLPSDRFFAERPEGSVSTLKIQRTQQEDSAVYLCASSSVRGDEQFFGPGTRLTVL.

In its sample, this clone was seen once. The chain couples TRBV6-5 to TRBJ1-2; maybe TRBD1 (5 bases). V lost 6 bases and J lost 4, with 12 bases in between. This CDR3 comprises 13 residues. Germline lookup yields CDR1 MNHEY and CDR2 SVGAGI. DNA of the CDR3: TGTGCCAGCAGGGACCAGGGCCCCTATGGCTACACCTTC. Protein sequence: CASRDQGPYGYTF.

The CDR3 region has the DNA TGTGCCAGCAGCCGGGAGGGCCACAATGAGCAGTTCTTC. It encodes CASSREGHNEQFF. The V gene is TRBV9, the J gene TRBJ2-1; 8 bases are a match to TRBD2. J lost 5 bases, V lost 4 bases, and 2 bases had no gene match. The CDR3 consists of 13 residues. The germline V gene encodes CDR1 SGDLS and CDR2 YYNGEE. The whole variable domain, filled in from reference TRBV9 and TRBJ2-1, reads DSGVTQTPKHLITATGQRVTLRCSPRSGDLSVYWYQQSLDQGLQFLIQYYNGEERAKGNILERFSAQQFPDLHSELNLSSLELGDSALYFCASSREGHNEQFFGPGTRLTVL.

The CDR3 sequence: CASSLERYQETQYF. CDR3 in DNA: TGTGCCAGCAGCTTGGAAAGGTACCAAGAGACCCAGTACTTC. The chain uses TRBV5-6 and TRBJ2-5; D is uncertain. Germline loops: CDR1 SGHDT, CDR2 YYEEEE. V was trimmed by 0 bases and J by 0 bases, leaving 6 bases between them. This CDR3 has 14 amino acids.